These T cell receptor beta chains were read from a single sample in a study of shared clonotypes between healthy human individuals. Method: immunoSEQ multiplex PCR; TCRdb's copy keeps in-frame clones and lacks some. The repertoire includes nearly 1 million clones, over 75% of them detected once, and over 1.3% sits in the top ten. The sample taken for sequencing was memory CD4+ T cells sorted from blood. The origin of the receptors is a man aged 18 to 29 in good health. Each CDR3 is given with its conserved first and last residue. A D gene is named only where the DNA matches it firmly. The size field is filled for only some rows; it gives once, few, many or a size class.

>TRBV12-5|NA|TRBJ1-2|NA|14
CASGLSGSGYGYTF
TGTGCTAGTGGTTTGTCGGGTAGCGGGTATGGCTACACCTTC
>TRBV7-6|NA|TRBJ1-3|TRBD1|15
CASSRTGGEGNTIYF
TGTGCCAGCAGCCGGACAGGGGGAGAGGGAAACACCATATATTTT
>TRBV6-5|NA|TRBJ1-3|NA|13
CASFKGFGNTIYF
TGTGCCAGCTTTAAGGGGTTTGGAAACACCATATATTTT
>TRBV10-1|NA|TRBJ1-5|NA|13
CASSGTKGQPQHF
TGCGCCAGCAGTGGGACAAAGGGGCAGCCCCAGCATTTT
>TRBV7-2|few|TRBJ2-7|TRBD1|14
CASSSGTGGYEQYF
TGTGCCAGCAGCTCTGGGACAGGGGGCTACGAGCAGTACTTC
>TRBV9|NA|TRBJ2-3|TRBD2|15
CASSTQAGVSDTQYF
TGTGCCAGCAGCACACAAGCGGGAGTCTCAGATACGCAGTATTTT
>TRBV7-2|NA|TRBJ2-4|NA|14
CASSPDGGRNIQYF
TGTGCCAGCAGCCCTGATGGGGGGAGAAACATTCAGTACTTC
>TRBV7-9|NA|TRBJ2-3|TRBD1|16
CASAPNPGQGSDTQYF
TGTGCCAGCGCTCCGAATCCGGGACAGGGATCAGATACGCAGTATTTT
>TRBV18|NA|TRBJ2-3|NA|15
CASSPQGRGTDTQYF
TGTGCCAGCTCACCACAGGGGCGAGGCACAGATACGCAGTATTTT
>TRBV2|NA|TRBJ2-1|TRBD2|14
CASRRLAGYNEQFF
TGTGCCAGCAGAAGACTAGCGGGGTACAATGAGCAGTTCTTC
>TRBV5-1|NA|TRBJ2-5|NA|11
CASNYQETQYF
TGCGCCAGCAACTATCAAGAGACCCAGTACTTC
>TRBV30|NA|TRBJ1-6|TRBD1|16
CAWSVAGGYKNSPLHF
TGTGCCTGGAGTGTGGCAGGGGGCTATAAAAATTCACCCCTCCACTTT
>TRBV18|NA|TRBJ1-3|NA|14
CASSPIASGNTIYF
TGTGCCAGCTCACCTATCGCCTCTGGAAACACCATATATTTT
>TRBV4-1|NA|TRBJ2-7|TRBD1|16
CASSQAAGQGPDEQYF
TGCGCCAGCAGCCAAGCTGCTGGACAGGGGCCAGACGAGCAGTACTTC
>TRBV11-3|NA|TRBJ2-1|TRBD2|17
CASSLGRVGLAGGEQFF
TGTGCCAGCAGCTTAGGTAGAGTTGGTCTAGCGGGAGGTGAGCAGTTCTTC
>TRBV19|NA|TRBJ1-5|NA|13
CASSGSGNQPQHF
TGTGCCAGTAGTGGATCAGGGAATCAGCCCCAGCATTTT
>TRBV6-4|many|TRBJ1-5|TRBD1|13
CASSPDRGQPQHF
TGTGCCAGCAGTCCGGACAGGGGGCAGCCCCAGCATTTT
>TRBV28|NA|TRBJ2-1|NA|16
CASSLPGKPTYNEQFF
TGTGCCAGCAGCCTCCCGGGAAAACCTACCTACAATGAGCAGTTCTTC
>TRBV10-3|few|TRBJ1-5|TRBD1|13
CAISAGGDQPQHF
TGTGCCATCAGTGCAGGGGGCGATCAGCCCCAGCATTTT
>TRBV19|NA|TRBJ2-3|NA|11
CASRVGDTQYF
TGTGCCAGTAGAGTCGGAGATACGCAGTATTTT
>TRBV5-4|NA|TRBJ2-6|NA|17
CASSTRTVSSGANVLTF
TGTGCCAGCAGCACCCGGACAGTAAGCTCTGGGGCCAACGTCCTGACTTTC
>TRBV6-1|few|TRBJ1-1|TRBD1|14
CASLGQGGSVEAFF
TGTGCCAGCCTTGGACAGGGAGGTTCTGTTGAAGCTTTCTTT
>TRBV5-1|many|TRBJ2-1|NA|15
CASSLAPGIVNEQFF
TGCGCCAGCAGCTTGGCCCCTGGGATCGTGAATGAGCAGTTCTTC
>TRBV2|NA|TRBJ2-5|NA|11
CASSEWETQYF
TGTGCCAGCAGTGAGTGGGAGACCCAGTACTTC
>TRBV4-3|NA|TRBJ2-1|TRBD2|17
CASSQGSWLAGGTEQFF
TGCGCCAGCAGCCAAGGTTCGTGGCTAGCGGGAGGAACTGAGCAGTTCTTC
>TRBV11-2|NA|TRBJ2-7|NA|13
CASSYLQAHEQYF
TGTGCCAGCAGCTACCTTCAAGCGCACGAGCAGTACTTC
>TRBV28|NA|TRBJ2-1|TRBD1|14
CASSLGQVTDEQFF
TGTGCCAGCAGTTTAGGACAGGTTACGGATGAGCAGTTCTTC
>TRBV5-5|few|TRBJ2-1|NA|14
CASISGLNYNEQFF
TGTGCCAGTATCTCGGGACTTAATTACAATGAGCAGTTCTTC
>TRBV10-2|NA|TRBJ1-1|TRBD1|12
CASSEPQGVAFF
TGCGCCAGCAGTGAGCCCCAGGGGGTGGCTTTCTTT
>TRBV5-1|many|TRBJ1-2|TRBD1|15
CASSSDPGTGGGYTF
TGCGCCAGCAGCTCCGACCCGGGGACAGGGGGTGGCTACACCTTC
>TRBV19|NA|TRBJ1-6|NA|15
CASTSDSSYNSPLHF
TGTGCCAGTACCTCCGACAGCTCCTATAATTCACCCCTCCACTTT
>TRBV11-2|few|TRBJ2-3|TRBD2|16
CASSLDRGGRADTQYF
TGTGCCAGCAGCTTAGATCGGGGGGGCCGCGCAGATACGCAGTATTTT
>TRBV12-2|few|TRBJ2-2|NA|17
CASRPTSGGLNTGELFF
TGTGCAAGTCGCCCGACTAGCGGGGGCCTCAACACCGGGGAGCTGTTTTTT
>TRBV2|few|TRBJ1-5|NA|14
CASSGTALNQPQHF
TGTGCCAGCAGTGGGACAGCCCTAAATCAGCCCCAGCATTTT
>TRBV5-1|NA|TRBJ1-5|NA|14
CASSLERGGQPQHF
TGCGCCAGCAGCTTGGAAAGGGGAGGACAGCCCCAGCATTTT
>TRBV29-1|NA|TRBJ1-1|NA|15
CSVEYFRGIWSEAFF
TGCAGCGTTGAGTACTTTCGGGGAATTTGGTCTGAAGCTTTCTTT
>TRBV5-1|NA|TRBJ2-1|NA|13
CASSLDTINEQFF
TGCGCCAGCAGCTTGGATACTATCAATGAGCAGTTCTTC
>TRBV7-9|few|TRBJ1-2|NA|13
CASSRLQEGGYTF
TGTGCCAGCAGCAGGCTTCAGGAGGGAGGCTACACCTTC
>TRBV30|NA|TRBJ2-5|TRBD2|13
CAWRGLAGDKQYF
TGTGCCTGGAGGGGACTAGCGGGGGATAAGCAGTACTTC
>TRBV18|few|TRBJ2-7|TRBD1|13
CASSPDRDLLQYF
TGTGCCAGCTCACCCGACAGGGACCTTTTGCAGTACTTC
>TRBV11-1|NA|TRBJ1-1|TRBD1|12
CASSPDRGKAFF
TGTGCCAGCAGCCCAGACAGGGGGAAAGCTTTCTTT
>TRBV6-1|NA|TRBJ1-5|NA|13
CASSDNSRQPQHF
TGTGCCAGCAGTGATAACAGCAGGCAGCCCCAGCATTTT
>TRBV6-1|NA|TRBJ1-2|NA|12
CASSPAQGGYTF
TGTGCCAGCAGTCCGGCCCAGGGAGGCTACACCTTC
>TRBV9|NA|TRBJ2-7|TRBD2|15
CASSPRGGSGYEQYF
TGTGCCAGCAGCCCACGGGGCGGGAGTGGGTACGAGCAGTACTTC
>TRBV28|NA|TRBJ1-2|NA|15
CASSPNAQGVRGYTF
TGTGCCAGCAGTCCGAATGCCCAGGGTGTCCGGGGCTACACCTTC
>TRBV6-5|NA|TRBJ2-6|NA|15
CASSSRQLWANVLTF
TGTGCCAGCAGTTCCCGCCAACTCTGGGCCAACGTCCTGACTTTC
>TRBV27|NA|TRBJ1-2|NA|15
CASSSKSRGNYGYTF
TGTGCCAGCAGTTCGAAATCGAGGGGAAATTATGGCTACACCTTC
>TRBV9|NA|TRBJ2-1|NA|13
CASSPGTINEQFF
TGTGCCAGCAGCCCCGGGACCATCAATGAGCAGTTCTTC
>TRBV11-2|NA|TRBJ2-7|NA|15
CASSLVRSFSYEQYF
TGTGCCAGCAGCTTAGTAAGGAGTTTCTCCTACGAGCAGTACTTC
>TRBV28|NA|TRBJ2-7|NA|15
CASSFGRRSSYEQYF
TGTGCCAGCAGTTTCGGGAGAAGGAGCTCCTACGAGCAGTACTTC